This T cell receptor (beta chain) was captured by sequencing in a study of high-grade serous ovarian cancer treatment subgroups. Study outcomes and limitations: Bulk tumor TCR sequencing gave no spatial information. Repertoire analysis covered CDR3 alone, not CDR1 or CDR2. Tumors within one patient showed repertoire similarity of about 0.11 to 0.85.

The CDR3 has 13 residues. V was cut by 3 bases and J by 5 bases, with 10 bases left in between. Germline V lookup: CDR1 SGHTA, CDR2 FQGTGA. About this clone: Its antigen is unidentified.

Tumor samples were taken before definitive surgery or chemotherapy. The method was immunoSEQ multiplex PCR; TCRdb's version includes in-frame clones alone and lacks a portion of them. Of about 8,500 clones in the sample, about three quarters are singletons; the top ten hold 6.4%. The sample consisted of tumor tissue. The TCR was taken from a human donor with high-grade serous ovarian cancer. The chain combines TRBV7-3 with TRBJ2-5; D is unclear. The CDR3: CASSFWVGETQYF. The CDR3 DNA reads TGTGCCAGCAGCTTTTGGGTTGGGGAGACCCAGTACTTC.